What follows are 22 T cell receptor beta chains derived from one specimen sequenced in a study of a mutant IDH1 vaccine in newly diagnosed glioma. Time point denoted: baseline, week 1 (first vaccination visit). The treatment denotes: pre-vaccination baseline after standard-of-care therapy. The protocol was immunoSEQ multiplex PCR, while the TCRdb copy is restricted to in-frame clones and leaves out a portion. The data show 30,000 to 35,000 clones, with more than 85% seen just once and 4.8% held by the top ten. The input for sequencing was PBMCs, taken from a glioma patient treated with radiotherapy, temozolomide or both. The receptors come from a woman aged 40 to 50 with glioma.

V and J are TRBV4-2 and TRBJ2-3; 9 bases agree with TRBD2. The CDR3 extends over 17 amino acids. V was pared by 0 bases and J by 2 bases, with 6 bases of the junction left unmatched. Germline lookup yields CDR1 LGHNA and CDR2 YNFKEQ. The CDR3 reads CASSQDATSGNTDTQYF. In DNA form, the CDR3 reads TGTGCCAGCAGCCAAGATGCGACTAGCGGAAACACAGATACGCAGTATTTT.

The J gene is TRBJ2-7, the V gene TRBV7-9, with D tentatively TRBD2 (5 bases). Germline-derived CDR1 and CDR2 are SEHNR and FQNEAQ (reference sequence). V gave up 0 bases and J gave up 4 bases, with 10 bases separating them. This CDR3 has 14 amino acids. This CDR3 reads CASSLAGAGYEQYF. The CDR3 DNA is TGTGCCAGCAGCTTAGCGGGAGCTGGTTACGAGCAGTACTTC.

DNA of the CDR3: TGCGCCAGCAGCTTAAGGCCGGGGGGACAGGAGCAGTATTTT. Protein: CASSLRPGGQEQYF. V and J are TRBV5-1 and TRBJ2-3, with D possibly TRBD1 on 8 matching bases. This CDR3 region has 14 residues. Germline CDR1 reads SGHRS; CDR2 reads YFSETQ. V was clipped by 2 bases and J by 11 bases, with 18 bases between them. Using reference TRBV5-1 and TRBJ2-3 for the parts outside the CDR3, the full variable domain is KAGVTQTPRYLIKTRGQQVTLSCSPISGHRSVSWYQQTPGQGLQFLFEYFSETQRNKGNFPGRFSGRQFSNSRSEMNVSTLELGDSALYLCASSLRPGGQEQYFGPGTRLTVL.

This chain connects TRBV7-6 to TRBJ2-2; weak D call: TRBD1 (6 bases). From germline, CDR1 is SGHVS and CDR2 FNYEAQ. CDR3 size: 13 residues. Trimming removed 3 bases from V and 4 bases from J, with 6 bases in between. The CDR3: CASSLDSTGELFF. As DNA, the CDR3 is TGTGCCAGCAGCTTGGACAGCACCGGGGAGCTGTTTTTT. Supplemented by reference TRBV7-6 and TRBJ2-2, the full variable domain reads GAGVSQSPRYKVTKRGQDVALRCDPISGHVSLYWYRQALGQGPEFLTYFNYEAQQDKSGLPNDRFSAERPEGSISTLTIQRTEQRDSAMYRCASSLDSTGELFFGEGSRLTVL.

V usage is TRBV4-3 and J usage is TRBJ1-1, with D hard to call. Germline V gene data show CDR1 as LGHNA and CDR2 as YSLEER. V was shortened by 1 base and J by 3 bases, with 9 bases between the two germline ends. The CDR3 sequence is 14 residues long. Here the CDR3 DNA reads TGCGCCAGCAGCCAAGGTTGGGGAGACACTGAAGCTTTCTTT. Translating gives CASSQGWGDTEAFF.

V gene TRBV5-1 combines with J gene TRBJ2-7; tentative D call: TRBD1 (6 bases). Germline CDR1 SGHRS, CDR2 YFSETQ. V lost 3 bases and J lost 1, with 8 bases in between. This CDR3 has 13 residues. The CDR3 region is CASSSQGSYEQYF. The CDR3 DNA reads as TGCGCCAGCAGCTCGCAGGGGTCCTACGAGCAGTACTTC.

This chain connects TRBV5-8 to TRBJ1-1; D is undetermined. Germline V CDR1 and CDR2: SGHTS, YDEGEE. V gave up 2 bases and J gave up 0 bases, with 8 bases separating them. CDR3 length equals 14 residues. Here the CDR3 reads CASSFAGVNTEAFF. The DNA for the CDR3 is TGTGCCAGCAGCTTCGCAGGAGTGAACACTGAAGCTTTCTTT.

The chain links TRBV28 to TRBJ2-2, with D possibly matching TRBD2 (5 bases). CDR1 is MDHEN, CDR2 SYDVKM, per germline. V was trimmed by 3 bases and J by 4 bases, leaving 9 bases between them. The CDR3 runs to 14 residues. The CDR3 DNA follows: TGTGCCAGCAGTTTGTTCGCGGGCACCGGGGAGCTGTTTTTT. The encoded protein is CASSLFAGTGELFF.

The rearrangement uses TRBV19 and TRBJ1-2, with a tentative D call TRBD1 (6 bases). The ends were cut back, 3 bases at V and 7 bases at J, with 12 bases in the middle. The CDR3 spans 13 residues. Looked up from germline, CDR1 is LNHDA and CDR2 is SQIVND (reference sequence). CDR3 nucleotides: TGTGCCAGTAGTATTCTGGGGGCTGGTGGCTACACCTTC. This encodes CASSILGAGGYTF.

The chain has TRBV5-1 and TRBJ1-2; tentatively, D is TRBD1 (5 bases). CDR1 is SGHRS and CDR2 is YFSETQ in the germline V gene. CDR3 size: 15 residues. Trimming shortened V by 4 bases and J by 0 bases, and 13 bases separated the two germline ends. The CDR3 sequence is CASSVSGTSNYGYTF. CDR3 in DNA: TGCGCCAGCAGCGTTTCAGGGACGTCTAACTATGGCTACACCTTC. The entire variable domain, with the rest obtained from reference TRBV5-1 and TRBJ1-2, is as follows: KAGVTQTPRYLIKTRGQQVTLSCSPISGHRSVSWYQQTPGQGLQFLFEYFSETQRNKGNFPGRFSGRQFSNSRSEMNVSTLELGDSALYLCASSVSGTSNYGYTFGSGTRLTVV.

The V and J genes are TRBV2 and TRBJ2-6; D not resolved. The germline V gene has CDR1 SNHLY and CDR2 FYNNEI. This CDR3 spans 14 amino acids. Trimming shortened V by 6 bases and J by 0 bases, and 6 bases separated the two germline ends. The CDR3 spells CASRIISGANVLTF. The CDR3 DNA reads TGTGCCAGCAGAATAATCTCTGGGGCCAACGTCCTGACTTTC. Using reference TRBV2 and TRBJ2-6 for the parts outside the CDR3, the full variable domain is EPEVTQTPSHQVTQMGQEVILRCVPISNHLYFYWYRQILGQKVEFLVSFYNNEISEKSEIFDDQFSVERPDGSNFTLKIRSTKLEDSAMYFCASRIISGANVLTFGAGSRLTVL.

J is TRBJ1-2 and V is TRBV2, with D perhaps TRBD1 (5 bases). Trimming left V 10 bases short and J 4 bases short, with 19 bases between. CDR1 SNHLY and CDR2 FYNNEI come from the germline V gene. This CDR3 spans 14 amino acids. For the CDR3, the DNA is TGTGCCACCCTTCCCGGGCAGGGAACCTATGGCTACACCTTC. As protein: CATLPGQGTYGYTF.

The V call is TRBV7-9, the J call TRBJ2-5; D is possibly TRBD1 or TRBD2 (5 bases each). Trimming shortened V by 5 bases and J by 2 bases, and 18 bases separated the two germline ends. Germline V gene lookup returns CDR1 SEHNR and CDR2 FQNEAQ (reference sequence). CDR3 length equals 16 residues. The CDR3 reads CASSRFMGVLQETQYF. The CDR3 nucleotides read TGTGCCAGCAGCCGCTTTATGGGGGTTCTACAAGAGACCCAGTACTTC.

This chain joins TRBV7-9 and TRBJ2-3; TRBD2 matches at 9 bases. The CDR3 contains 14 residues. Unmatched junction bases numbered 2, after V lost 2 bases and J lost 5 bases. The V gene's germline CDR1 is SEHNR and CDR2 FQNEAQ (reference sequence). The CDR3 loop reads CASSLRREGDTQYF. In nucleotides, the CDR3 is TGTGCCAGCAGCTTAAGGCGGGAGGGAGATACGCAGTATTTT.

This chain connects TRBV29-1 to TRBJ2-7; 11 nucleotides match TRBD1. CDR1 and CDR2 from the germline V gene are SQVTM and ANQGSEA. V trimming: 3 bases; J trimming: 5 bases; junction bases outside the gene matches: 12. The CDR3 runs 16 residues. The DNA for the CDR3 is TGCAGCGTTGAGGGACCGGGGGACAGGGGGTTGGACGAGCAGTACTTC. Translation gives CSVEGPGDRGLDEQYF.

In this sample, this clone turned up once. The chain carries TRBV13 and TRBJ1-2, with TRBD1 identical over 7 bases. This CDR3 has 11 amino acids. CDR1 and CDR2 (germline): PRHDT, FYEKMQ (reference sequence). Unmatched junction bases numbered 2, after V lost 5 bases and J lost 8 bases. CDR3 loop: CASSQGVGYTF. In DNA, the CDR3 is TGTGCCAGCAGCCAGGGGGTCGGCTACACCTTC. Drawing the rest from reference TRBV13 and TRBJ1-2, the complete variable domain is AAGVIQSPRHLIKEKRETATLKCYPIPRHDTVYWYQQGPGQDPQFLISFYEKMQSDKGSIPDRFSAQQFSDYHSELNMSSLELGDSALYFCASSQGVGYTFGSGTRLTVV.

The gene calls are TRBV5-4 and TRBJ2-7; D is perhaps TRBD1 (5 bases). This CDR3 has 15 residues. In germline, CDR1 is SGHNT, CDR2 YYREEE (reference sequence). The V end was cut by 1 base, the J end by 1 base, with 12 bases between. This CDR3 is CASSLRARGSYEQYF. The CDR3 region has the DNA TGTGCCAGCAGCTTGAGGGCTAGGGGATCCTACGAGCAGTACTTC. The full variable domain, completed using reference TRBV5-4 and TRBJ2-7, is ETGVTQSPTHLIKTRGQQVTLRCSSQSGHNTVSWYQQALGQGPQFIFQYYREEENGRGNFPPRFSGLQFPNYSSELNVNALELDDSALYLCASSLRARGSYEQYFGPGTRLTVT.

This sequence joins TRBV18 and TRBJ1-1; D remains ambiguous. Germline V gene data show CDR1 as KGHSH and CDR2 as LQKENI. CDR3 length: 16 residues. Deletions cut 3 bases from V and 0 bases from J, with 14 bases between. The CDR3 sequence is CASSPAGTLLNTEAFF. The CDR3 DNA reads as TGTGCCAGCTCACCCGCCGGCACTTTACTGAACACTGAAGCTTTCTTT. Supplemented by reference TRBV18 and TRBJ1-1, the full variable domain reads NAGVMQNPRHLVRRRGQEARLRCSPMKGHSHVYWYRQLPEEGLKFMVYLQKENIIDESGMPKERFSAEFPKEGPSILRIQQVVRGDSAAYFCASSPAGTLLNTEAFFGQGTRLTVV.

This clone came up once. This rearrangement joins TRBV28 to TRBJ2-7, with a weak D call TRBD2 (5 bases). Between the trimmed V and J ends, which lost 4 bases and 3 bases, there was a span of 10 bases. The CDR3 length is 13 residues. Germline assignment: CDR1 MDHEN and CDR2 SYDVKM. CDR3 loop: CASSSGVFYEQYF. CDR3 DNA: TGTGCCAGCAGTTCCGGGGTTTTCTACGAGCAGTACTTC.

A few counts support this clone. The V gene is TRBV6-1, the J gene TRBJ1-6, with unresolved D. This CDR3 has 13 residues. With 6 bases removed from V and 14 bases from J, the gap between germline ends came to 17 bases. The germline gives CDR1 MNHNS, CDR2 SASEGT. The CDR3 DNA reads TGTGCCAGCAGCTCCTCCCTCGTAAGGACCCTCCACTTT. It encodes CASSSSLVRTLHF.

This chain joins TRBV5-8 and TRBJ1-3, with a possible D match to TRBD1 (6 bases). Germline V gene sequence: CDR1 SGHTS, CDR2 YDEGEE. The CDR3 has 15 amino acids. V was shortened by 0 bases and J by 0 bases, with 7 bases between the two germline ends. The CDR3 bases are TGTGCCAGCAGCTTGGGGACAGTCTCTGGAAACACCATATATTTT. Protein product: CASSLGTVSGNTIYF.

This chain links TRBV5-1 with TRBJ1-1, with D perhaps TRBD1 (5 bases). The germline V gene has CDR1 SGHRS and CDR2 YFSETQ. The CDR3 is 14 amino acids. V lost 3 bases, J lost 2 bases, and 11 bases lay in between. The CDR3 loop reads CASSSGLGNTEAFF. CDR3 sequence (DNA): TGCGCCAGCAGCTCGGGACTGGGTAACACTGAAGCTTTCTTT.